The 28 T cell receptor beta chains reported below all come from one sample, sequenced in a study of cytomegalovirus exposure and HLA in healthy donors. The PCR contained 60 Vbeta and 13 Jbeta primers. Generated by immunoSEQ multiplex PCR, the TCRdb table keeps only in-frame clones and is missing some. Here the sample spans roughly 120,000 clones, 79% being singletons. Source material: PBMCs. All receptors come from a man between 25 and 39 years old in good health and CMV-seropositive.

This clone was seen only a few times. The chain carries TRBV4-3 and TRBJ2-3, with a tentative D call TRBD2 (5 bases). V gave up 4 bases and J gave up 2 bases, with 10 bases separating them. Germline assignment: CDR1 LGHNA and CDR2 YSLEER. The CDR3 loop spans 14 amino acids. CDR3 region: CASSPLGVTDTQYF. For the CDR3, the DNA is TGCGCCAGCAGCCCTCTCGGGGTCACAGATACGCAGTATTTT.

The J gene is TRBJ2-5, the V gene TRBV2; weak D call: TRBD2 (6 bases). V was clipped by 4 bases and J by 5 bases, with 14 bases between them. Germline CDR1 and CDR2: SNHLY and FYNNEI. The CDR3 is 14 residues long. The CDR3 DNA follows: TGTGCCAGCAGTGTGGACGGGGCGGGGGAGACCCAGTACTTC. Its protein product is CASSVDGAGETQYF.

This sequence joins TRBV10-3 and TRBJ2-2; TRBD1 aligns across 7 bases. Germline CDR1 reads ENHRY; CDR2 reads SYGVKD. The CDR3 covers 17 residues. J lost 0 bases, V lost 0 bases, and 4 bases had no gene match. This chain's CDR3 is CAISESGQFANTGELFF. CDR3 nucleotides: TGTGCCATCAGTGAGTCGGGACAGTTCGCGAACACCGGGGAGCTGTTTTTT.

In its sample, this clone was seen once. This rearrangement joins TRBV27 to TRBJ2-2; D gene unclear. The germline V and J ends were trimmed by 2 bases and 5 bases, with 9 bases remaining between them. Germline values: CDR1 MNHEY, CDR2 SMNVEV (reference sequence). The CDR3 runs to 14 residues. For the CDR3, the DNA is TGTGCCAGCAGTTTAGGGCGTTTGACCGGGGAGCTGTTTTTT. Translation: CASSLGRLTGELFF.

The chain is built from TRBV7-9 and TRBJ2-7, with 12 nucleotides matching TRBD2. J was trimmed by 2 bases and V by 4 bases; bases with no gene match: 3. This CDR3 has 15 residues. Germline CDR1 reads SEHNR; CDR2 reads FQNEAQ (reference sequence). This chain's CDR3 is CASSSGLAGTYEQYF. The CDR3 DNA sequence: TGTGCCAGCAGCTCGGGACTAGCGGGCACCTACGAGCAGTACTTC.

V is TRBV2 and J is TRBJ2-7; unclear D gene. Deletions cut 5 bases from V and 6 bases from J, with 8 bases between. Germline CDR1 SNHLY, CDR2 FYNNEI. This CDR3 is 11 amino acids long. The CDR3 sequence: CASSNLGEQYF. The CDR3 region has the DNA TGTGCCAGCAGTAACCTAGGCGAGCAGTACTTC.

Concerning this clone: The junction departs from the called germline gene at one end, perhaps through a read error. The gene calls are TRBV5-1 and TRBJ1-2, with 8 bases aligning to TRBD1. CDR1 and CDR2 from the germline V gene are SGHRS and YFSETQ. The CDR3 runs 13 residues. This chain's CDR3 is CASSLADRGGYTF. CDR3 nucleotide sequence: TGTGCCAGCAGCTTGGCCGACAGGGGTGGCTACACCTTC.

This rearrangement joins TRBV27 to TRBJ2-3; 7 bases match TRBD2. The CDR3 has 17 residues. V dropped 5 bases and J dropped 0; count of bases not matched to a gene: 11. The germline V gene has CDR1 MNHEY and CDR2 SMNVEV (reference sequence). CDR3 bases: TGTGCCAGCAGTAGCCTAGCGGTGGGGCTCAGCACAGATACGCAGTATTTT. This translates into CASSSLAVGLSTDTQYF.

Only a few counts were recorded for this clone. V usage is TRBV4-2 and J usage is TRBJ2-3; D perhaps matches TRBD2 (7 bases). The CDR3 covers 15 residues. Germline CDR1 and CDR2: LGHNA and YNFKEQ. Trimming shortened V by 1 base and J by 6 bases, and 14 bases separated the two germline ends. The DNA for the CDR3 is TGTGCCAGCAGCCAAGTATATGGGGGGGCGGATACGCAGTATTTT. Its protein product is CASSQVYGGADTQYF.

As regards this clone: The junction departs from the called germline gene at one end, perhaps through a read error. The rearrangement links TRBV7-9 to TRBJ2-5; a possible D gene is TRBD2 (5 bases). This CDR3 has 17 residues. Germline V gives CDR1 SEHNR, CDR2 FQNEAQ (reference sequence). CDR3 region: CSSSLAKRGPVEETQYF. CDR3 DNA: TGTTCCAGCAGCTTAGCCAAAAGAGGGCCAGTGGAAGAGACCCAGTACTTC.

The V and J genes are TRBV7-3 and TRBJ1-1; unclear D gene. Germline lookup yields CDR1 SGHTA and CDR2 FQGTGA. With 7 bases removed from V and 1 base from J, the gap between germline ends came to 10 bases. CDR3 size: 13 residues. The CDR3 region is CASKTDTNTEAFF. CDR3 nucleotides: TGTGCCAGCAAGACCGACACGAACACTGAAGCTTTCTTT.

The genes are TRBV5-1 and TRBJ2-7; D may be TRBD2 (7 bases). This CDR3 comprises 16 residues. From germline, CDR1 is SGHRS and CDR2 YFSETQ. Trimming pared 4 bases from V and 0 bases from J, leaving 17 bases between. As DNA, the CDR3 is TGCGCCAGCAGCCGCCAAGGGGGGGGGCTCTCCTACGAGCAGTACTTC. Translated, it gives CASSRQGGGLSYEQYF.

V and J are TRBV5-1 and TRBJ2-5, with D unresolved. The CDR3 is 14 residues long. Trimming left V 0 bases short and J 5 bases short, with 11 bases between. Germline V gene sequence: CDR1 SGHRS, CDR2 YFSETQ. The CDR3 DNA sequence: TGCGCCAGCAGCTTGGGACTTGCGGTGGAGACCCAGTACTTC. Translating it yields CASSLGLAVETQYF. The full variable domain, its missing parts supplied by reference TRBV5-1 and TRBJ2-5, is KAGVTQTPRYLIKTRGQQVTLSCSPISGHRSVSWYQQTPGQGLQFLFEYFSETQRNKGNFPGRFSGRQFSNSRSEMNVSTLELGDSALYLCASSLGLAVETQYFGPGTRLLVL.

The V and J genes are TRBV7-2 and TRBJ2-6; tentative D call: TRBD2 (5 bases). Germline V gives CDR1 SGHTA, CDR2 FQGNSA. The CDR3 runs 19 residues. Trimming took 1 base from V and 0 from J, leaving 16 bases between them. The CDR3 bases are TGTGCCAGCAGCTTAGGGTTGTTGGCGGGCCGCTCTGGGGCCAACGTCCTGACTTTC. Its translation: CASSLGLLAGRSGANVLTF.

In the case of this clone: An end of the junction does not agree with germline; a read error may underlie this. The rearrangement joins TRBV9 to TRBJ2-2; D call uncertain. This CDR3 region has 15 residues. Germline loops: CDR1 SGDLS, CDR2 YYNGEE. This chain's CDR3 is CASGVFEQLTGELFF. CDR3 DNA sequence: TGTGCCAGCGGCGTATTTGAACAGCTCACCGGGGAGCTGTTTTTT.

The CDR3 nucleotides are TGTGCCAGCAGCCAAGCCACCCGGACATCAACCTACGAGCAGTACTTC. As protein: CASSQATRTSTYEQYF. V and J are TRBV4-2 and TRBJ2-7; a possible D gene is TRBD1 (5 bases). Germline V lookup: CDR1 LGHNA, CDR2 YNFKEQ. The CDR3 has 16 amino acids. V lost 1 base and J lost 2, with 15 bases in between.

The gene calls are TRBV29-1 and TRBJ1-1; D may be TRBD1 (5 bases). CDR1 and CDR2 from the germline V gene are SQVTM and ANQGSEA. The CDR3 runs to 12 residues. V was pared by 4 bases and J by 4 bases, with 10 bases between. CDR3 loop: CSVVEGSTEAFF. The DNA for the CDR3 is TGCAGCGTTGTGGAGGGGAGCACTGAAGCTTTCTTT.

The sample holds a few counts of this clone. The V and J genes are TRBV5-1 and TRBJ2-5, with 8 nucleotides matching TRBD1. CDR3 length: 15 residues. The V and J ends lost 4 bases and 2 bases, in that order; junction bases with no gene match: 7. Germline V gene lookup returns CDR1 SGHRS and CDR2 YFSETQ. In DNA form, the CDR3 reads TGCGCCAGCAGCGGACAGGGAAGCTGGCAAGAGACCCAGTACTTC. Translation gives CASSGQGSWQETQYF.

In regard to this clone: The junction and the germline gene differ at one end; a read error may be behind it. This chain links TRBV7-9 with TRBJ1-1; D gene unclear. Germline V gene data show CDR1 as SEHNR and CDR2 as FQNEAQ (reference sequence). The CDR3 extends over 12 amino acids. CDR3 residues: CSSSFSHTEAFF. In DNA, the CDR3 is TGTTCCAGCAGCTTTAGTCACACTGAAGCTTTCTTT.

The CDR3 DNA reads as TGTGCCAGTAGTTCGACAGGGCGCTCTGGGGCCAACGTCCTGACTTTC. Protein: CASSSTGRSGANVLTF. The V call is TRBV19, the J call TRBJ2-6, with 7 bases identical to TRBD1. The CDR3 is 16 amino acids. The germline V gene has CDR1 LNHDA and CDR2 SQIVND (reference sequence). V trimming: 5 bases; J trimming: 0 bases; junction bases outside the gene matches: 4.

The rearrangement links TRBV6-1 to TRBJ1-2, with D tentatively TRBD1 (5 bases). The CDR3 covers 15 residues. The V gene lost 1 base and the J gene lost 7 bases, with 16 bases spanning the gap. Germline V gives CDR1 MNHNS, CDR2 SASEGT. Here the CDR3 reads CASSEENPGPFGYTF. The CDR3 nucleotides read TGTGCCAGCAGTGAAGAGAATCCAGGGCCGTTTGGCTACACCTTC.

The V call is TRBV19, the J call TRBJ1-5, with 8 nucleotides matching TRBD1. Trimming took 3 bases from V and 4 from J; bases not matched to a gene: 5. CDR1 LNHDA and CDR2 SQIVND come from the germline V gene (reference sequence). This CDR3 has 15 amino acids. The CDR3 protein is CASSIYTGGNQPQHF. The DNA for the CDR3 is TGTGCCAGTAGTATTTATACAGGGGGAAATCAGCCCCAGCATTTT.

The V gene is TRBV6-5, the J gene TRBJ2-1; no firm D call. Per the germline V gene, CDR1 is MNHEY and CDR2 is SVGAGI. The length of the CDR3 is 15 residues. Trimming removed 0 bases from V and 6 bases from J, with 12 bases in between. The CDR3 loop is CASSYSQEAGNEQFF. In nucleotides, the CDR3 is TGTGCCAGCAGTTACTCACAAGAGGCCGGCAATGAGCAGTTCTTC.

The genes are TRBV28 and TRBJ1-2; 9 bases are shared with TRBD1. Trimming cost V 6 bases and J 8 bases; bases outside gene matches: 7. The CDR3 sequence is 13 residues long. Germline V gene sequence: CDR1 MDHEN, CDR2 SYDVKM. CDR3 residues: CASRIGTGLGYTF. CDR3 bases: TGTGCCAGCAGGATCGGGACAGGGTTGGGCTACACCTTC.

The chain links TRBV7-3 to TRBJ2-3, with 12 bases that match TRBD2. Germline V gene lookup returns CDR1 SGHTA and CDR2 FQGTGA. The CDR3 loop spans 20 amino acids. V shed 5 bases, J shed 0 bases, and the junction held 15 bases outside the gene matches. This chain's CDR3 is CASSQRGLAGGSTSTDTQYF. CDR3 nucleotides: TGTGCCAGCAGCCAAAGGGGCCTAGCGGGAGGGTCGACTAGCACAGATACGCAGTATTTT.

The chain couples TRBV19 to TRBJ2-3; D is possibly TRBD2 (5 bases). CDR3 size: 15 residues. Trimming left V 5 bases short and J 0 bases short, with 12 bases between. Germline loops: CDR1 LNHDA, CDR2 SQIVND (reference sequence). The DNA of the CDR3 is TGTGCCAGTAGTTACTACGGGATTAGCACAGATACGCAGTATTTT. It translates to CASSYYGISTDTQYF.

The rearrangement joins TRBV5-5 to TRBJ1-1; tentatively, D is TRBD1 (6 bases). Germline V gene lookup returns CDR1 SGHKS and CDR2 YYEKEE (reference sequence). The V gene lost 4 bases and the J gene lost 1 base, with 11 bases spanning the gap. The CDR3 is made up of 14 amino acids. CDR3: CASSQTGTNTEAFF. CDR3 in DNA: TGTGCCAGCAGCCAGACAGGTACGAACACTGAAGCTTTCTTT.

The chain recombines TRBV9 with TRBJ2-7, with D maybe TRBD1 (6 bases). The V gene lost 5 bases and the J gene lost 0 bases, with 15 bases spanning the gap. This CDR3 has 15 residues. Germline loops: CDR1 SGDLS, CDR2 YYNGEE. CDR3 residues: CASSPTGHNSYEQYF. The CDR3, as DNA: TGTGCCAGCAGTCCTACGGGACATAACTCCTACGAGCAGTACTTC.